Listed here are 30 T cell receptor beta chains from one sample, sequenced in a study of T cells in Graves' hyperthyroidism and ophthalmopathy. Regions amplified from RNA transcripts were the TCR beta CDR3 regions. The study used the HTBI primer set for a first-round RT-PCR of the TCR CDR3. TCRdb redid the calling of the multiplex PCR reads with MiXCR, one entry per CDR3 protein. This repertoire shows 500,000 to 650,000 distinct CDR3 sequences, about 20% found once; its top ten account for 47%. The sample was blood. These receptors were taken from a man aged 35-49 years with Graves' ophthalmopathy.

The rearrangement joins TRBV9 to TRBJ1-2; 7 nucleotides match TRBD1. J gave up 8 bases and V 0 bases, and 7 bases lay outside the gene matches. The CDR3 spans 14 residues. CDR1 and CDR2 (germline): SGDLS, YYNGEE. Written as DNA, the CDR3 is TGTGCCAGCAGCGTAGGAGGGGGCCAAAAGGGCTACACCTTC. Its translation is CASSVGGGQKGYTF.

Points on this clonotype: A much larger clone lies a single base off, so this may be a read error. The chain recombines TRBV7-3 with TRBJ2-7, with TRBD1 matching 10 bases. The CDR3 is made up of 15 amino acids. CDR1 is SGHTA, CDR2 FQGTGA, per germline. CDR3 nucleotides: TGTGCCAGCAGCCCCGACGGACAGGGGGTCTACAAGCAGTACTTC. Translated: CASSPDGQGVYKQYF. Variable domain in full (rest from reference TRBV7-3 and TRBJ2-7): GAGVSQTPSNKVTEKGKYVELRCDPISGHTALYWYRQSLGQGPEFLIYFQGTGAADDSGLPNDRFFAVRPEGSVSTLKIQRTERGDSAVYLCASSPDGQGVYKQYFGPGTRLTVT.

A remark on this clonotype: With a much larger clone just one base away, this may be a read error. The chain links TRBV5-1 to TRBJ1-1, with 7 positions matching TRBD1. J lost 5 bases, V lost 3 bases, and 13 bases had no gene match. The CDR3 loop spans 16 amino acids. Germline CDR1 reads SGHRS; CDR2 reads YFSETQ. The CDR3 bases are TGCGCCAGCAGCTATGAAGGCGGGACAGTGGGAACTGAAGCTTTCTTT. Its translation is CASSYEGGTVGTEAFF.

The chain couples TRBV18 to TRBJ2-5; D unclear. The V gene lost 2 bases and the J gene lost 5 bases, with 12 bases spanning the gap. CDR3 length equals 14 residues. Germline V CDR1 and CDR2: KGHSH, LQKENI. The CDR3 region has the DNA TGTGCCAGCTCACCAAACAACATCGGCGAGACCCAGTACTTC. Translating gives CASSPNNIGETQYF.

The V gene is TRBV9, the J gene TRBJ1-2; D ambiguous. The CDR3 runs 12 residues. Trimming removed 3 bases from V and 3 bases from J, with 6 bases in between. Germline loops: CDR1 SGDLS, CDR2 YYNGEE. CDR3 residues: CASSGVDYGYTF. CDR3 nucleotide sequence: TGTGCCAGCAGCGGCGTGGACTATGGCTACACCTTC.

This chain's CDR3 is CSARDITETYEQYF. The CDR3 coding sequence is TGCAGTGCTAGAGATATTACAGAAACCTACGAGCAGTACTTC. The gene calls are TRBV20-1 and TRBJ2-7; D is unclear. This CDR3 has 14 amino acids. Trimming removed 0 bases from V and 2 bases from J, with 11 bases in between. CDR1 is DFQATT and CDR2 is SNEGSKA in the germline V gene (reference sequence).

This chain uses TRBV7-6 with TRBJ2-2; the match to TRBD2 covers 7 bases. CDR1 SGHVS and CDR2 FNYEAQ come from the germline V gene. J lost 4 bases, V lost 8 bases, and 7 bases had no gene match. The CDR3 covers 14 residues. CDR3: CASGIAGPTGELFF. CDR3 bases: TGTGCCAGCGGAATAGCGGGCCCCACCGGGGAGCTGTTTTTT. Variable domain in full (rest from reference TRBV7-6 and TRBJ2-2): GAGVSQSPRYKVTKRGQDVALRCDPISGHVSLYWYRQALGQGPEFLTYFNYEAQQDKSGLPNDRFSAERPEGSISTLTIQRTEQRDSAMYRCASGIAGPTGELFFGEGSRLTVL.

This clonotype was detected only a few times. The chain combines TRBV6-1 with TRBJ1-6, with D hard to call. Per the germline V gene, CDR1 is MNHNS and CDR2 is SASEGT. The CDR3 is 14 amino acids. The V end lost 1 base, the J end lost 13 bases, and 14 bases lay between the germline ends. This chain's CDR3 is CASSEVASLAPLHF. The CDR3 region has the DNA TGTGCCAGCAGTGAAGTCGCCAGCCTGGCGCCCCTCCACTTT.

This clonotype was counted many times. The J gene is TRBJ2-3, the V gene TRBV5-1, with a possible D match to TRBD1 (5 bases). Germline V gene data show CDR1 as SGHRS and CDR2 as YFSETQ. Deletions cut 0 bases from V and 0 bases from J, with 14 bases between. The CDR3 runs to 17 residues. The CDR3 region is CASSLVPGQTSTDTQYF. CDR3 bases: TGCGCCAGCAGCTTGGTCCCAGGGCAAACTAGCACAGATACGCAGTATTTT.

This clonotype was found many times. The chain combines TRBV7-9 with TRBJ2-3; 8 bases agree with TRBD1. The trim removed 5 bases at V and 8 bases at J, leaving 12 bases unmatched. There are 15 residues in the CDR3. The germline gives CDR1 SEHNR, CDR2 FQNEAQ (reference sequence). CDR3: CASSPGQGGPATQYF. CDR3 nucleotides: TGTGCCAGCAGCCCAGGACAGGGAGGTCCAGCTACGCAGTATTTT.

The sample holds a few counts of this clonotype. CDR3: CASRDDRDQPQHF. As DNA, the CDR3 is TGTGCCAGCAGAGACGACAGGGACCAGCCCCAGCATTTT. The V and J genes are TRBV27 and TRBJ1-5, with TRBD1 identical over 7 bases. The CDR3 covers 13 residues. Germline V gene lookup returns CDR1 MNHEY and CDR2 SMNVEV (reference sequence). V lost 6 bases and J lost 7; bases outside the gene matches: 6.

In this sample, this clonotype turned up many times. The CDR3 sequence: CASRITGQPQHF. CDR3 in DNA: TGTGCCAGCAGAATAACAGGGCAGCCCCAGCATTTT. V gene TRBV12-3 or TRBV12-4 combines with J gene TRBJ1-5; TRBD1 might be the D (6 bases). This CDR3 comprises 12 residues. V dropped 6 bases and J dropped 7 bases, with 10 bases sitting between them.

This clonotype was observed at least ten times. CDR3 region: CASSTRTASYEQYF. The CDR3 coding sequence is TGTGCCAGCAGTACTCGGACAGCTTCCTACGAGCAGTACTTC. The chain couples TRBV27 to TRBJ2-7; D perhaps matches TRBD1 (6 bases). Germline V lookup: CDR1 MNHEY, CDR2 SMNVEV (reference sequence). Trimming took off 5 bases at V and 1 base at J, with 12 bases between the two ends. CDR3 length: 14 amino acids.

The gene calls are TRBV20-1 and TRBJ1-1; D not certain. Deletions cut 6 bases from V and 2 bases from J, with 13 bases between. Germline CDR1 is DFQATT and CDR2 is SNEGSKA (reference sequence). The CDR3 has 13 amino acids. The CDR3 loop reads CSASPSTNTEAFF. CDR3 sequence (DNA): TGCAGTGCCTCGCCCTCGACTAACACTGAAGCTTTCTTT.

As to this clonotype: This may come from a read error, since a much larger clone is one base off. The chain joins TRBV7-2 to TRBJ1-5; 8 bases align to TRBD1. Germline CDR1 and CDR2: SGHTA and FQGNSA. V was clipped by 5 bases and J by 6 bases; unmatched bases: 12. This CDR3 contains 16 residues. CDR3 sequence reads: CASSVDRGAGSQPQHF. In DNA form, the CDR3 reads TGTGCCAGCAGCGTCGACAGGGGCGCGGGCAGTCAGCCCCAGCATTTT.

This clonotype was detected ten times or more. This sequence joins TRBV6-1 and TRBJ2-4, with a possible D match to TRBD1 (5 bases). The CDR3 runs to 17 residues. Trimming took off 5 bases at V and 3 bases at J, with 20 bases between the two ends. Germline V CDR1 and CDR2: MNHNS, SASEGT. DNA of the CDR3: TGTGCCAGCAGTACGAATAGGGGCCGAGCAGGCAAAAACATTCAGTACTTC. This sequence encodes CASSTNRGRAGKNIQYF.

This clonotype has more than one count but fewer than ten. The chain uses TRBV30 and TRBJ2-1; 7 bases match TRBD1. The CDR3 spans 15 residues. Germline V lookup: CDR1 GTSNPN, CDR2 SVGIG (reference sequence). The V segment lost 1 base and the J segment 9 bases; nucleotides outside the gene matches: 12. The CDR3 sequence is CAWSGQGGRRGEQFF. CDR3 bases: TGTGCCTGGAGTGGACAAGGGGGCCGTCGGGGTGAGCAGTTCTTC.

The chain joins TRBV5-1 to TRBJ2-5, with 10 nucleotides matching TRBD2. Trimming cost V 4 bases and J 5 bases; bases outside gene matches: 11. The CDR3 is 16 amino acids. Per germline, CDR1 SGHRS and CDR2 YFSETQ. In DNA, the CDR3 is TGCGCCAGCAGCGTAAACAGCGGGGGGGCCGGGGAGACCCAGTACTTC. Amino acid sequence: CASSVNSGGAGETQYF.

The gene calls are TRBV10-3 and TRBJ2-5; 8 nucleotides line up with TRBD1. The J segment lost 2 bases and the V segment lost 4 bases, leaving 24 bases of the junction unmatched. The germline V gene encodes CDR1 ENHRY and CDR2 SYGVKD. This CDR3 is 21 amino acids long. The CDR3 nucleotides read TGTGCCATCAGTGCTACGACCATCGCCGGGACAGGTAGGATTTGGCAAGAGACCCAGTACTTC. The encoded protein is CAISATTIAGTGRIWQETQYF.

V usage is TRBV11-1 and J usage is TRBJ2-7; 9 nucleotides line up with TRBD2. Germline CDR1 and CDR2: SGHAT and FQDESV (reference sequence). The CDR3 length is 16 residues. V lost 5 bases to trimming and J lost 0 bases; unmatched junction nucleotides: 8. CDR3 protein: CASSRSGRHHSYEQYF. CDR3 coding DNA: TGTGCCAGCAGCCGAAGCGGGAGGCACCACTCCTACGAGCAGTACTTC. The full variable domain, with the rest looked up from reference TRBV11-1 and TRBJ2-7, is EAEVAQSPRYKITEKSQAVAFWCDPISGHATLYWYRQILGQGPELLVQFQDESVVDDSQLPKDRFSAERLKGVDSTLKIQPAELGDSAMYLCASSRSGRHHSYEQYFGPGTRLTVT.

This clonotype was observed a few times. The V call is TRBV18, the J call TRBJ2-3; 8 bases fit TRBD1. CDR3 length: 16 amino acids. The germline CDR1 and CDR2 sequences are KGHSH and LQKENI. J was trimmed by 3 bases and V by 1 base; bases with no gene match: 6. The CDR3 nucleotides are TGTGCCAGCTCACCACTTACAGGACAGGGAACAGATACGCAGTATTTT. Its protein is CASSPLTGQGTDTQYF.

This clonotype was recorded a few times. The chain uses TRBV7-6 and TRBJ1-6, with D uncertain. With 5 bases removed from V and 4 bases from J, the gap between germline ends came to 9 bases. The CDR3 runs 14 residues. Germline CDR1 and CDR2: SGHVS and FNYEAQ. The CDR3 loop is CASSPFSYNSPLHF. CDR3 sequence (DNA): TGTGCCAGCAGCCCCTTCTCATATAATTCACCCCTCCACTTT.

The V gene is TRBV2, the J gene TRBJ2-3; 13 bases are shared with TRBD2. The germline CDR1 and CDR2 sequences are SNHLY and FYNNEI. The J segment lost 5 bases and the V segment lost 4 bases, leaving 3 bases of the junction unmatched. The CDR3 consists of 15 residues. This CDR3 is CASSGTSGSLDTQYF. DNA for the CDR3: TGTGCCAGCAGTGGGACTAGCGGGAGTTTAGATACGCAGTATTTT.

This clonotype has only a few counts. The chain employs TRBV28 and TRBJ1-2, with D maybe TRBD1 (6 bases). Trimming shortened V by 3 bases and J by 5 bases, and 16 bases separated the two germline ends. This CDR3 has 15 residues. Looked up from germline, CDR1 is MDHEN and CDR2 is SYDVKM. CDR3 sequence: CASSFGGGRAYGYTF. CDR3 DNA sequence: TGTGCCAGCAGTTTCGGGGGGGGGCGCGCATATGGCTACACCTTC.

The sample holds a few counts of this clonotype. This chain uses TRBV20-1 with TRBJ1-4; 7 bases match TRBD1. The CDR3 extends over 16 amino acids. Trimming removed 1 base from V and 0 bases from J; junction bases left unmatched: 5. CDR1 and CDR2 from the germline V gene are DFQATT and SNEGSKA (reference sequence). The CDR3 bases are TGCAGTGCTAGAGGACAGGGCTCGTCAACTAATGAAAAACTGTTTTTT. Translating gives CSARGQGSSTNEKLFF.

The chain is built from TRBV18 and TRBJ2-5; possible D gene TRBD1, 5 bases. Per germline, CDR1 KGHSH and CDR2 LQKENI. This CDR3 is 14 amino acids long. Trimming pared 2 bases from V and 5 bases from J, leaving 12 bases between. The CDR3 reads CASSPDEWGETQYF. In nucleotides, the CDR3 is TGTGCCAGCTCACCAGATGAGTGGGGCGAGACCCAGTACTTC.

The chain uses TRBV2 and TRBJ2-7, with 13 nucleotides matching TRBD2. Germline lookup yields CDR1 SNHLY and CDR2 FYNNEI. The CDR3 is 15 residues long. J gave up 2 bases and V 5 bases, and 3 bases lay outside the gene matches. For the CDR3, the DNA is TGTGCCAGCAGTTTTACTAGCGGGAGGGCCTACGAGCAGTACTTC. This sequence encodes CASSFTSGRAYEQYF.

Ten or more counts support this clonotype. The rearrangement joins TRBV20-1 to TRBJ2-1; a possible D gene is TRBD2 (6 bases). Deletions cut 0 bases from V and 7 bases from J, with 13 bases between. CDR3 length equals 14 residues. Germline V CDR1 and CDR2: DFQATT, SNEGSKA (reference sequence). CDR3 nucleotide sequence: TGCAGTGCTAGAGAGTTTGGCGGGATAAATGAGCAGTTCTTC. It yields the protein CSAREFGGINEQFF.

Many counts were recorded for this clonotype. The chain uses TRBV7-2 and TRBJ2-1, with 10 nucleotides matching TRBD2. Germline V gives CDR1 SGHTA, CDR2 FQGNSA. Germline trimming cut 5 bases from V and 5 bases from J; bases unmatched to any gene: 6. The CDR3 has 15 residues. CDR3 sequence reads: CASSALAGSDNEQFF. The CDR3 DNA reads TGTGCCAGCAGCGCACTAGCGGGATCCGACAATGAGCAGTTCTTC.

A few counts support this clonotype. The J gene is TRBJ2-3, the V gene TRBV5-1; 7 bases align to TRBD2. With 0 bases clipped from V and 5 bases from J, the junction kept 9 bases outside the gene matches. Per germline, CDR1 SGHRS and CDR2 YFSETQ. This CDR3 contains 16 residues. Here the CDR3 reads CASSLASGASQDTQYF. DNA of the CDR3: TGCGCCAGCAGCTTGGCCAGCGGGGCCTCGCAAGATACGCAGTATTTT. Full variable domain (remainder filled in from reference TRBV5-1 and TRBJ2-3): KAGVTQTPRYLIKTRGQQVTLSCSPISGHRSVSWYQQTPGQGLQFLFEYFSETQRNKGNFPGRFSGRQFSNSRSEMNVSTLELGDSALYLCASSLASGASQDTQYFGPGTRLTVL.